The clone carrying this T cell receptor beta chain was picked up a small number of times. TCR beta CDR3 sequences were amplified from RNA transcripts. The TCR CDR3 was amplified in a first-round RT-PCR using the HTBI primer set. One entry per CDR3 protein results from TCRdb running MiXCR on the multiplex PCR reads. The top ten hold over 25% of the sample, which has fewer than 400,000 distinct CDR3 sequences, over 12% seen once. This sample is part of a study of T cells in Graves' hyperthyroidism and ophthalmopathy. This CDR3 has 16 residues. Trimming cost V 5 bases and J 2 bases, with 19 bases left between them. Germline V gives CDR1 SEHNR, CDR2 FQNEAQ (reference sequence).

Material: blood. The TCR comes from a middle-aged man with Graves' ophthalmopathy. This chain uses TRBV7-9 with TRBJ2-7, with D maybe TRBD2 (5 bases). The DNA of the CDR3 is TGTGCCAGCAGCCAAAGCGGTCGGGGTTACACCTACGAGCAGTACTTC. Protein sequence: CASSQSGRGYTYEQYF.